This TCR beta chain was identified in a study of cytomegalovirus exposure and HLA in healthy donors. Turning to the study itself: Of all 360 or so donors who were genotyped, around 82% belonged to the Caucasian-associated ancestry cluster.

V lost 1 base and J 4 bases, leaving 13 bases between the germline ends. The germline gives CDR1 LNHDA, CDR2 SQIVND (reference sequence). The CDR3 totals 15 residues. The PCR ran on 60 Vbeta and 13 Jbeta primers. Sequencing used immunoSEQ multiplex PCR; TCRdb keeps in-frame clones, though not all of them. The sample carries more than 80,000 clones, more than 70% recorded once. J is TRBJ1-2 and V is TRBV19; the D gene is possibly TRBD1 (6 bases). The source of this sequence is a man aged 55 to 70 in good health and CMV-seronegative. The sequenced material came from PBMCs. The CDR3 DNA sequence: TGTGCCAGTAGTATAGTGGACAGAAACATCTATGGCTACACCTTC. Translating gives CASSIVDRNIYGYTF. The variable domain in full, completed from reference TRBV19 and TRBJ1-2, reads DGGITQSPKYLFRKEGQNVTLSCEQNLNHDAMYWYRQDPGQGLRLIYYSQIVNDFQKGDIAEGYSVSREKKESFPLTVTSAQKNPTAFYLCASSIVDRNIYGYTFGSGTRLTVV.